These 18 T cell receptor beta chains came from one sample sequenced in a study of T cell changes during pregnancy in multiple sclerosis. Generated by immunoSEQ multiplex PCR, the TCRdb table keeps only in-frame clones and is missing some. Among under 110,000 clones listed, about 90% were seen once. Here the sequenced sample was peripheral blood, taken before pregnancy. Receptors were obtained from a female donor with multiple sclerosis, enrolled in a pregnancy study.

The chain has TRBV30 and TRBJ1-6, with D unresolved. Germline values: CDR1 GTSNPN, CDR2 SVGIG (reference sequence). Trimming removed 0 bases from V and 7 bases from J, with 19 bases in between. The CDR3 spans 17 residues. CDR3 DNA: TGTGCCTGGAGTGTCCGATCTTCCGGGAGGGAAAATTCACCCCTCCACTTT. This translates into CAWSVRSSGRENSPLHF.

As DNA, the CDR3 is TGTGCCAGCAGCCGGGGGGGGGAGCAGTTCTTC. Translated: CASSRGGEQFF. The genes are TRBV5-4 and TRBJ2-1, with 8 bases aligning to TRBD2. V shed 4 bases and J 10 bases; nucleotides not matched to a gene: 1. The CDR3 totals 11 residues. CDR1 SGHNT and CDR2 YYREEE come from the germline V gene (reference sequence).

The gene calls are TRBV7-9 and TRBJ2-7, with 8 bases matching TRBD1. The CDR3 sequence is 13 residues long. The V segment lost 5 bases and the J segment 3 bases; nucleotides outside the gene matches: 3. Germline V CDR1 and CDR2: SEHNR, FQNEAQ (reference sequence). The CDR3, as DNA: TGTGCCAGCAGCCCAGGGACAGGCTACGAGCAGTACTTC. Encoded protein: CASSPGTGYEQYF.

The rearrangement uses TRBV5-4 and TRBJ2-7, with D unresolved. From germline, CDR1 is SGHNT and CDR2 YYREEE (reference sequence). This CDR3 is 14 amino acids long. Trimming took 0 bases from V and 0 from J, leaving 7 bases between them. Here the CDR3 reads CASSLGQISYEQYF. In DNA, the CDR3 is TGTGCCAGCAGCTTGGGCCAGATCTCCTACGAGCAGTACTTC.

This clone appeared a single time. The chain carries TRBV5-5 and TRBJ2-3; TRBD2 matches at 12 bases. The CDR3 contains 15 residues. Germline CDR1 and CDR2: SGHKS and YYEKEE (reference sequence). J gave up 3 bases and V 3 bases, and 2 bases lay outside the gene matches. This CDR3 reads CASSSLAGGTDTQYF. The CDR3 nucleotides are TGTGCCAGCAGCTCCCTAGCGGGAGGGACAGATACGCAGTATTTT.

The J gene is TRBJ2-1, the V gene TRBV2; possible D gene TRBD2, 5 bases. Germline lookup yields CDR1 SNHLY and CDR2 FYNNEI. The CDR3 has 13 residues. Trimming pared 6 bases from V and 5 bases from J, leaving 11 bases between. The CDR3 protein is CASSSNGNNEQFF. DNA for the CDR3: TGTGCCAGCAGCTCGAACGGGAACAATGAGCAGTTCTTC.

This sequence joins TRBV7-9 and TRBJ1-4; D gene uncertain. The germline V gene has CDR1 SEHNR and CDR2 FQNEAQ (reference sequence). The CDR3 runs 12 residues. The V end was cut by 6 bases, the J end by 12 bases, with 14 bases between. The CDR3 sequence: CASSRTPEELFF. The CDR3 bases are TGTGCCAGCAGTCGAACGCCCGAGGAACTGTTTTTT.

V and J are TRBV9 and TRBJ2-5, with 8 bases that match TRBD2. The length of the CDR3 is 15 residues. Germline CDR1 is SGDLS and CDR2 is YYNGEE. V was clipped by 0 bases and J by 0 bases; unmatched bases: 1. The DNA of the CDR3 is TGTGCCAGCAGCGTAGCGGGAGGGCACCAAGAGACCCAGTACTTC. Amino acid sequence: CASSVAGGHQETQYF. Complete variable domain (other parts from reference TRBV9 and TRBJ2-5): DSGVTQTPKHLITATGQRVTLRCSPRSGDLSVYWYQQSLDQGLQFLIQYYNGEERAKGNILERFSAQQFPDLHSELNLSSLELGDSALYFCASSVAGGHQETQYFGPGTRLLVL.

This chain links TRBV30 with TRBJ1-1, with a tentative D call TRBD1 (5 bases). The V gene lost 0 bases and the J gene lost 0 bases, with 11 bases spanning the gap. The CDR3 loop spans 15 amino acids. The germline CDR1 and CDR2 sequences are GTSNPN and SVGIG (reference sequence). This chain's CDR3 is CAWSVDSPMNTEAFF. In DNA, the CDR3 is TGTGCCTGGAGTGTAGACAGCCCAATGAACACTGAAGCTTTCTTT.

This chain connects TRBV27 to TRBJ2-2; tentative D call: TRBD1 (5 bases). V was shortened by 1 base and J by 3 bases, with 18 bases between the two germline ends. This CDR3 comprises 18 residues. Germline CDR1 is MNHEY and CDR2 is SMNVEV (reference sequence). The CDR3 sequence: CASSLFIQVVGDTGELFF. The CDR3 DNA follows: TGTGCCAGCAGTTTATTTATCCAGGTGGTAGGGGACACCGGGGAGCTGTTTTTT.

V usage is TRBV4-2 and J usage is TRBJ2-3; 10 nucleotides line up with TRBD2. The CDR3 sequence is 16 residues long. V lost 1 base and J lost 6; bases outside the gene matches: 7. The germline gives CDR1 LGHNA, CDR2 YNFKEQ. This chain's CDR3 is CASSQAGTSAVDTQYF. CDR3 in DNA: TGTGCCAGCAGCCAAGCCGGGACTAGCGCGGTGGATACGCAGTATTTT.

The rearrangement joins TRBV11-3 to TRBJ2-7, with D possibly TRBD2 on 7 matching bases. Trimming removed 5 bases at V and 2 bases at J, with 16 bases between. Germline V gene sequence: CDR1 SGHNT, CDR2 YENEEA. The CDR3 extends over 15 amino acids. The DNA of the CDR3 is TGTGCCAGCAGCCCCGGGGGGCGGAGACCCTACGAGCAGTACTTC. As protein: CASSPGGRRPYEQYF. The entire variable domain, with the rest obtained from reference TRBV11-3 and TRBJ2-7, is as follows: EAGVVQSPRYKIIEKKQPVAFWCNPISGHNTLYWYLQNLGQGPELLIRYENEEAVDDSQLPKDRFSAERLKGVDSTLKIQPAELGDSAVYLCASSPGGRRPYEQYFGPGTRLTVT.

The chain's CDR3 is CASSRTGSWQETQYF. The CDR3 DNA is TGTGCCAGTTCTCGGACAGGGTCATGGCAAGAGACCCAGTACTTC. The chain combines TRBV19 with TRBJ2-5, with 8 bases that match TRBD1. The CDR3 consists of 15 residues. CDR1 is LNHDA, CDR2 SQIVND, per germline (reference sequence). V lost 8 bases and J lost 2; bases outside the gene matches: 10.

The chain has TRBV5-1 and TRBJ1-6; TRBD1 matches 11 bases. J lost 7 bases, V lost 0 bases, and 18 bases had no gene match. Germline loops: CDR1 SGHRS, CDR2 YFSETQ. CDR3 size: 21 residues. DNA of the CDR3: TGCGCCAGCAGCTTGGTGCCTGGGACAGGGGGGGACCAACGCGACAATTCACCCCTCCACTTT. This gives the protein CASSLVPGTGGDQRDNSPLHF.

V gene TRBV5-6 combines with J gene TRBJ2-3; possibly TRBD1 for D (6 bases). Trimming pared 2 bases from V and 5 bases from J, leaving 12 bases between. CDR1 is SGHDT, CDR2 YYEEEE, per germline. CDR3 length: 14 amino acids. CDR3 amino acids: CASSLSGAQDTQYF. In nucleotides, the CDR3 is TGTGCCAGCAGCTTATCAGGGGCGCAAGATACGCAGTATTTT.

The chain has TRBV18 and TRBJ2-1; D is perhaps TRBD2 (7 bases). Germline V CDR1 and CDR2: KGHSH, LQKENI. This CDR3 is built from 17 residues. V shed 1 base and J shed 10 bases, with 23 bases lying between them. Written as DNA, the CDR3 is TGTGCCAGCTCACCACTGGTAGGGGGGGGGCCTGTTCGCGAGCAGTTCTTC. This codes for CASSPLVGGGPVREQFF.

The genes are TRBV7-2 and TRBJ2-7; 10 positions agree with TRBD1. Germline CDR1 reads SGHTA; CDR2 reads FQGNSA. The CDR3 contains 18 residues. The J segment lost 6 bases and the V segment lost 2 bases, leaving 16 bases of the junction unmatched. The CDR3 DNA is TGTGCCAGCAGCTTATTCGTGGCCATTGGACAGGGGGTAATCGAGCAGTACTTC. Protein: CASSLFVAIGQGVIEQYF.

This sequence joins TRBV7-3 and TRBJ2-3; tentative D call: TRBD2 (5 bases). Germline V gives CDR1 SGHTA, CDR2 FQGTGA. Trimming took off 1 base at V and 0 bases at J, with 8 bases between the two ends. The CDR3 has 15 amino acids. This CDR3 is CASSLMGGSTDTQYF. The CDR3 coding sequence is TGTGCCAGCAGCTTAATGGGCGGGAGCACAGATACGCAGTATTTT. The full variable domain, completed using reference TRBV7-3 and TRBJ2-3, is GAGVSQTPSNKVTEKGKYVELRCDPISGHTALYWYRQSLGQGPEFLIYFQGTGAADDSGLPNDRFFAVRPEGSVSTLKIQRTERGDSAVYLCASSLMGGSTDTQYFGPGTRLTVL.